The sequence of this T cell receptor beta chain was determined in a study of shared clonotypes between healthy human individuals. Study context: Plates per donor: three CD4 naive, three CD4 memory, two CD8 naive, one CD8 memory.

Method: immunoSEQ multiplex PCR; TCRdb's copy keeps in-frame clones and lacks some. Among just under 350,000 clones listed, roughly 70% were seen once. Germline values: CDR1 SGHTA, CDR2 FQGNSA. The ends lost 0 bases at V and 12 bases at J; junction bases unmatched: 10. The CDR3 has 15 amino acids. This clone has just a few counts. This rearrangement joins TRBV7-2 to TRBJ2-3, with 9 bases fitting TRBD2. The receptor was isolated from a man aged 25 to 40 in good health. Material: memory CD4+ T cells sorted from blood. The subset here: CD45RA-negative fraction. The CDR3, as DNA: TGTGCCAGCAGCTTAGCCACAGCCAGCGGGACTAGCCAGTATTTT. Its translation is CASSLATASGTSQYF.